A single sample gave rise to the 27 T cell receptor beta chains below, sequenced in a study of blood T cell repertoires in COVID-19 (TCRdb year 2020). Libraries came from the immunoSEQ multiplex PCR assay. In TCRdb, the immuneACCESS table is reduced to in-frame sequences with V and J assigned. These tables do not hold every clone; where another copy was compared, an unresolved V gene accounts for under half, and the others remain unexplained. The sample table lists hundreds of thousands of clones, around 88% of them with a count of one. Together, the top ten hold 6.9% of the sample. Sequenced: peripheral blood. These receptors came from a woman aged 25 to 39 who had recovered from COVID-19.

The chain is built from TRBV6-5 and TRBJ1-3, with no clear D. Looked up from germline, CDR1 is MNHEY and CDR2 is SVGAGI. Between the trimmed V and J ends, which lost 8 bases and 0 bases, there was a span of 11 bases. This CDR3 comprises 14 residues. CDR3 region: CASGGSSSGNTIYF. The CDR3 bases are TGTGCCAGCGGCGGCAGTAGCTCTGGAAACACCATATATTTT.

This chain connects TRBV10-2 to TRBJ1-1; 8 nucleotides line up with TRBD1. Germline V gene sequence: CDR1 WSHSY, CDR2 SAAADI. V dropped 5 bases and J dropped 1; count of bases not matched to a gene: 3. The CDR3 covers 14 residues. The CDR3 region is CASSFGQGNTEAFF. DNA of the CDR3: TGCGCCAGCAGTTTTGGACAGGGGAACACTGAAGCTTTCTTT.

The chain has TRBV30 and TRBJ1-5; 8 bases are shared with TRBD1. The CDR3 sequence is 14 residues long. The J segment lost 3 bases and the V segment lost 5 bases, leaving 6 bases of the junction unmatched. Germline V gene sequence: CDR1 GTSNPN, CDR2 SVGIG (reference sequence). CDR3 bases: TGTGCCTGGGCTACAGGGGGGAACAATCAGCCCCAGCATTTT. The encoded protein is CAWATGGNNQPQHF.

V and J are TRBV9 and TRBJ2-7, with a possible D match to TRBD2 (7 bases). V lost 0 bases to trimming and J lost 2 bases, with 12 bases between them. Germline V lookup: CDR1 SGDLS, CDR2 YYNGEE. This CDR3 has 15 amino acids. This CDR3 reads CASSVAGGHAYEQYF. The CDR3 DNA sequence: TGTGCCAGCAGCGTAGCGGGGGGACATGCCTACGAGCAGTACTTC.

For this clone: This same CDR3 is encoded by further DNA sequences in the sample. This chain joins TRBV28 and TRBJ1-1, with D possibly TRBD1 on 6 matching bases. V was shortened by 2 bases and J by 0 bases, with 7 bases between the two germline ends. Germline CDR1 is MDHEN and CDR2 is SYDVKM. The CDR3 runs 14 residues. The CDR3 loop is CASSLQGLNTEAFF. The CDR3 nucleotides are TGTGCCAGCAGTTTACAGGGGTTGAACACTGAAGCTTTCTTT.

The genes are TRBV7-8 and TRBJ1-3; no reliable D call. The germline CDR1 and CDR2 sequences are SGHVS and FQNEAQ. Trimming shortened V by 5 bases and J by 4 bases, and 21 bases separated the two germline ends. CDR3 length: 17 amino acids. CDR3 bases: TGTGCCAGCAGCCCCCTGGACGGGGAGGAGGACGGAAACACCATATATTTT. Translating it yields CASSPLDGEEDGNTIYF.

The genes are TRBV4-3 and TRBJ2-1; tentatively, D is TRBD2 (5 bases). The CDR3 is 14 residues long. V lost 2 bases and J 13 bases, leaving 18 bases between the germline ends. Germline lookup yields CDR1 LGHNA and CDR2 YSLEER. CDR3: CASSQTRGPPTQFF. The CDR3 DNA reads TGCGCCAGCAGCCAAACTAGAGGCCCTCCCACTCAGTTCTTC.

This clone was detected only once. The rearrangement links TRBV28 to TRBJ1-2, with D tentatively TRBD1 (5 bases). The V gene lost 8 bases and the J gene lost 3 bases, with 16 bases spanning the gap. This CDR3 has 14 amino acids. The germline CDR1 and CDR2 sequences are MDHEN and SYDVKM. The CDR3 DNA is TGTGCCAGCTCCCCCGGAGACAGTCACTATGGCTACACCTTC. This translates into CASSPGDSHYGYTF.

The chain combines TRBV2 with TRBJ1-4; TRBD1 is a possible D gene (5 bases). The CDR3 is 16 amino acids. V lost 5 bases and J lost 0, with 13 bases in between. Germline V gives CDR1 SNHLY, CDR2 FYNNEI. The DNA for the CDR3 is TGTGCCAGCAGTAGGGACTCTACCGCAACTAATGAAAAACTGTTTTTT. Translated: CASSRDSTATNEKLFF.

The chain carries TRBV27 and TRBJ2-1, with 11 bases aligning to TRBD1. CDR3 length: 17 residues. V gave up 6 bases and J gave up 6 bases; unmatched junction bases: 13. Germline V gene sequence: CDR1 MNHEY, CDR2 SMNVEV (reference sequence). This chain's CDR3 is CASRTSPGTGGPNEQFF. The CDR3 nucleotides are TGTGCCAGCAGGACCTCCCCCGGGACAGGGGGACCCAATGAGCAGTTCTTC.

The genes are TRBV7-9 and TRBJ2-1; a possible D gene is TRBD1 (7 bases). The V gene lost 5 bases and the J gene lost 7 bases, with 21 bases spanning the gap. This CDR3 has 16 residues. Germline V gene lookup returns CDR1 SEHNR and CDR2 FQNEAQ (reference sequence). The CDR3 coding sequence is TGTGCCAGCAGCCCGTTTGGAGGAGGGGGCGGGAATGAGCAGTTCTTC. As protein: CASSPFGGGGGNEQFF.

This rearrangement joins TRBV7-2 to TRBJ2-7, with D perhaps matching TRBD2 (6 bases). The germline V and J ends were trimmed by 5 bases and 7 bases, with 27 bases remaining between them. There are 17 residues in the CDR3. Per the germline V gene, CDR1 is SGHTA and CDR2 is FQGNSA. CDR3 region: CASSPTRRDSHFGEQYF. Written as DNA, the CDR3 is TGTGCCAGCAGCCCCACTCGCCGGGACTCGCACTTTGGAGAGCAGTACTTC.

The rearrangement uses TRBV7-9 and TRBJ1-4; D uncertain. Germline CDR1 reads SEHNR; CDR2 reads FQNEAQ (reference sequence). The CDR3 has 12 residues. V lost 3 bases and J 5 bases, leaving 4 bases between the germline ends. This CDR3 reads CASSFENEKLFF. The CDR3 DNA sequence: TGTGCCAGCAGCTTCGAGAATGAAAAACTGTTTTTT.

The count of this clone is one. The chain employs TRBV5-1 and TRBJ2-1; TRBD1 aligns across 9 bases. The CDR3 contains 16 residues. Unmatched junction bases numbered 11, after V lost 6 bases and J lost 4 bases. The germline V gene encodes CDR1 SGHRS and CDR2 YFSETQ. The CDR3 protein is CASIPSGQGNYNEQFF. The DNA of the CDR3 is TGCGCCAGCATCCCCTCGGGACAGGGAAATTACAATGAGCAGTTCTTC.

This clone was counted only a few times. The V call is TRBV5-4, the J call TRBJ2-7; D is ambiguous. This CDR3 region has 13 residues. The V gene's germline CDR1 is SGHNT and CDR2 YYREEE (reference sequence). V was shortened by 5 bases and J by 1 base, with 10 bases between the two germline ends. The CDR3 coding sequence is TGTGCCAGCAGGCGGTCCCCTTCCTACGAGCAGTACTTC. Its protein product is CASRRSPSYEQYF.

This CDR3 is CASSPGQMSSGNTIYF. CDR3 sequence (DNA): TGTGCCAGCAGCCCGGGACAGATGAGCTCTGGAAACACCATATATTTT. The chain links TRBV7-2 to TRBJ1-3; 7 bases map to TRBD1. The CDR3 totals 16 residues. Losses at the gene ends were 5 bases for V and 0 bases for J; bases not matched to a gene: 7. CDR1 and CDR2 from the germline V gene are SGHTA and FQGNSA.

The count of this clone is one. The rearrangement links TRBV5-5 to TRBJ1-2, with 9 nucleotides matching TRBD1. The V and J ends lost 2 bases and 3 bases, in that order; junction bases with no gene match: 2. The CDR3 extends over 14 amino acids. The germline gives CDR1 SGHKS, CDR2 YYEKEE (reference sequence). CDR3 DNA sequence: TGTGCCAGCAGCTTAGGACAGGGGTACTATGGCTACACCTTC. Translating gives CASSLGQGYYGYTF.

The rearrangement links TRBV28 to TRBJ2-7, with D possibly TRBD1 on 8 matching bases. V was clipped by 6 bases and J by 1 base, with 13 bases between them. Germline V CDR1 and CDR2: MDHEN, SYDVKM. This CDR3 comprises 14 residues. DNA of the CDR3: TGTGCCAGCAGGGAACAGGGGGGGTCCTACGAGCAGTACTTC. It codes for CASREQGGSYEQYF.

V usage is TRBV4-2 and J usage is TRBJ1-4; D gene unclear. Germline assignment: CDR1 LGHNA and CDR2 YNFKEQ. V lost 1 base, J lost 3 bases, and 27 bases lay in between. The CDR3 contains 21 residues. The DNA of the CDR3 is TGTGCCAGCAGCCAAGCACTTCAAGAGGAGAATCCGAAGGTAGCTAATGAAAAACTGTTTTTT. Residues: CASSQALQEENPKVANEKLFF.

This chain connects TRBV28 to TRBJ1-3; D remains unclear. Looked up from germline, CDR1 is MDHEN and CDR2 is SYDVKM. V lost 6 bases and J 2 bases, leaving 8 bases between the germline ends. This CDR3 is built from 13 residues. CDR3 in DNA: TGTGCCAGCAGGATAAGCCCTGGAAACACCATATATTTT. It codes for CASRISPGNTIYF.

On this clone: One junction end does not reproduce the germline sequence, and a read error may be involved. This chain joins TRBV7-9 and TRBJ1-2; 7 nucleotides line up with TRBD1. The CDR3 is made up of 14 amino acids. In germline, CDR1 is SEHNR, CDR2 FQNEAQ (reference sequence). The CDR3 spells CASSLTGEAYGYAF. CDR3 DNA sequence: TGTGCCAGCAGCTTAACAGGGGAGGCCTATGGCTACGCCTTC.

In this sample, this clone turned up a few times. The chain links TRBV5-1 to TRBJ2-7; no clear D. V lost 2 bases and J 0 bases, leaving 9 bases between the germline ends. From germline, CDR1 is SGHRS and CDR2 YFSETQ. CDR3 length equals 14 residues. CDR3 DNA sequence: TGCGCCAGCAGCTTCAGTCGAAGCTCCTACGAGCAGTACTTC. Translation gives CASSFSRSSYEQYF.

V is TRBV3-1 (or the pseudogene TRBV3-2) and J is TRBJ1-6; D not resolved. This CDR3 region has 15 residues. Germline V CDR1 and CDR2: LGHDT, YNNKEL (reference sequence). V gave up 0 bases and J gave up 6 bases, with 9 bases separating them. The CDR3 nucleotides are TGTGCCAGCAGCCAAGACACTCGAGCTAATTCACCCCTCCACTTT. Its protein is CASSQDTRANSPLHF.

This clone was picked up one time. The chain is built from TRBV19 and TRBJ1-1; 10 bases are a match to TRBD1. V trimming: 7 bases; J trimming: 6 bases; junction bases outside the gene matches: 5. This CDR3 comprises 13 residues. Germline CDR1 reads LNHDA; CDR2 reads SQIVND (reference sequence). In DNA, the CDR3 is TGTGCCAGTACCGACAGGGGGCTGGCTGAAGCTTTCTTT. It specifies CASTDRGLAEAFF.

The V gene is TRBV4-1, the J gene TRBJ1-2; D is perhaps TRBD1 (6 bases). Looked up from germline, CDR1 is MGHRA and CDR2 is YSYEKL. The CDR3 consists of 16 residues. The V gene lost 1 base and the J gene lost 0 bases, with 12 bases spanning the gap. For the CDR3, the DNA is TGCGCCAGCAGCCAAGCAGTAGGGACATCTAACTATGGCTACACCTTC. Protein sequence: CASSQAVGTSNYGYTF.

This clone appeared once. This chain links TRBV6-2 or TRBV6-3 with TRBJ1-2; 7 bases are a match to TRBD1. The CDR3 is made up of 17 amino acids. Trimming removed 4 bases from V and 4 bases from J; junction bases left unmatched: 15. Germline assignment: CDR1 MNHEY and CDR2 SVGEGT. The CDR3 sequence: CASSLRGTAPNPYGYTF. The CDR3 bases are TGTGCCAGCAGTTTACGGGGGACAGCCCCAAATCCCTATGGCTACACCTTC.

This clone was found a few times. The chain employs TRBV28 and TRBJ2-5, with 8 positions matching TRBD1. CDR3 length equals 13 residues. From germline, CDR1 is MDHEN and CDR2 SYDVKM. With V trimmed by 7 bases and J by 5 bases, 6 bases remained unmatched. Here the CDR3 reads CASTRQGYETQYF. Here the CDR3 DNA reads TGTGCCAGCACAAGACAGGGGTACGAGACCCAGTACTTC. The full variable domain, in which reference TRBV28 and TRBJ2-5 provide the parts outside the CDR3, is DVKVTQSSRYLVKRTGEKVFLECVQDMDHENMFWYRQDPGLGLRLIYFSYDVKMKEKGDIPEGYSVSREKKERFSLILESASTNQTSMYLCASTRQGYETQYFGPGTRLLVL.